This TCR beta chain was found in a study of CD8 T cells in ankylosing spondylitis. Trimming removed 6 bases from V and 0 bases from J; junction bases left unmatched: 5. This CDR3 comprises 16 residues. TCRdb itself ran the 5' RACE reads through MiXCR, one entry per CDR3 protein. The sample has roughly 130,000 distinct CDR3 sequences, approximately 14% seen once. In this sample, this clonotype turned up many times. The sequence was obtained from a female donor with ankylosing spondylitis or in good health (not recorded which). Sequenced input: blood, either unsorted or a sorted T cell fraction (not recorded which). This chain uses TRBV12-3 or TRBV12-4 with TRBJ2-4; 10 positions match TRBD2. CDR3 bases: TGTGCCAGCAGCCCTAGCGGGAGCGGAGCCAAAAACATTCAGTACTTC. It yields the protein CASSPSGSGAKNIQYF.